One sample yielded the 20 T cell receptor beta chains listed below, sequenced in a study of persistence of HIV-infected CD4 T cells (dated by TCRdb to 2020 to 2021). The sample's treatment or condition, from its label and the paper: suppressive antiretroviral therapy. As a nonspecific positive control representing the CD4+ T cell repertoire, the cells were stimulated with anti-CD3/anti-CD28 magnetic beads. Responding CD4+ T cells were sorted on the basis of upregulation of both CD40 ligand and CD69. TCRbeta repertoires were sequenced from genomic DNA with the immunoSEQ hsTCRB assay version 4 in survey mode. TCRdb took this table from immuneACCESS and kept in-frame rearrangements with V and J called. Such tables lack part of the clones; where checked against another copy, unresolved V genes explain under half of the gap, and the rest is unexplained. Recorded for this sample are about 37,000 clones; roughly 86% of them occurred a single time. Clones ranked in the top ten supply about 1.3% of the sample.

Their antigens remain unidentified. The source was CD4+ T cells sorted from PBMCs after roughly 18-hour stimulation, collected from a patient who received antiretroviral therapy. The sample's cell subset or site label, decoded: CD40L+CD69+ CD4 T cells responding to anti-CD3/anti-CD28 beads, representing the overall repertoire. These receptors were collected from an adult man with HIV who was CMV-seropositive.

A single count supports this clone. The chain links TRBV6-1 to TRBJ2-5, with D possibly called TRBD1 or TRBD2 (5 bases each). Per the germline V gene, CDR1 is MNHNS and CDR2 is SASEGT. This CDR3 comprises 15 residues. The V and J ends lost 1 base and 3 bases respectively, with 12 bases between them. CDR3 sequence (DNA): TGTGCCAGCAGTGAAGTGGGAGCAGGGAAAGAGACCCAGTACTTC. This sequence encodes CASSEVGAGKETQYF.

The chain carries TRBV7-2 and TRBJ2-7; 7 positions match TRBD1. Per the germline V gene, CDR1 is SGHTA and CDR2 is FQGNSA. CDR3 size: 14 residues. V dropped 5 bases and J dropped 3; count of bases not matched to a gene: 7. CDR3 bases: TGTGCCAGCAGCCCAAAGGGACAGAGCTACGAGCAGTACTTC. It specifies CASSPKGQSYEQYF. Based on the CDR3 plus reference TRBV7-2 and TRBJ2-7, the full variable domain is GAGVSQSPSNKVTEKGKDVELRCDPISGHTALYWYRQSLGQGLEFLIYFQGNSAPDKSGLPSDRFSAERTGGSVSTLTIQRTQQEDSAVYLCASSPKGQSYEQYFGPGTRLTVT.

As DNA, the CDR3 is TGTGCCATCAGTGTGAGACCCCAAGAGACCCAGTACTTC. It translates to CAISVRPQETQYF. V and J are TRBV10-3 and TRBJ2-5; D unclear. Germline V gene data show CDR1 as ENHRY and CDR2 as SYGVKD. The CDR3 runs 13 residues. The V end was cut by 4 bases, the J end by 1 base, with 7 bases between.

The V and J genes are TRBV23-1 and TRBJ1-6; D remains unclear. TRBV23-1 is annotated as an ORF whose role is uncertain. The CDR3 runs 17 residues. Trimming removed 0 bases from V and 9 bases from J, with 18 bases in between. The CDR3 DNA reads TGCGCCAGCAGTCAATCGGCCGGGAATTTACTTAGTTCACCCCTCCACTTT. Its protein is CASSQSAGNLLSSPLHF.

The chain joins TRBV18 to TRBJ2-7; a possible D gene is TRBD1 (6 bases). The CDR3 totals 15 residues. In germline, CDR1 is KGHSH, CDR2 LQKENI. V shed 3 bases and J shed 1 base, with 13 bases lying between them. CDR3 amino acids: CASSPENRVSYEQYF. DNA of the CDR3: TGTGCCAGCTCACCCGAAAACAGGGTTTCCTACGAGCAGTACTTC.

The chain recombines TRBV18 with TRBJ2-5; D is perhaps TRBD1 (6 bases). There are 13 residues in the CDR3. Per the germline V gene, CDR1 is KGHSH and CDR2 is LQKENI. V was clipped by 5 bases and J by 1 base, with 8 bases between them. DNA for the CDR3: TGTGCCAGCTCAACGGACAGCCAAGAGACCCAGTACTTC. Protein: CASSTDSQETQYF.

Comments on this clone: The sample has other DNA sequences that encode this CDR3 too. The V call is TRBV14, the J call TRBJ2-2; either TRBD1 or TRBD2 may supply D (6 bases each). CDR3 length equals 17 residues. The germline V gene encodes CDR1 SGHDN and CDR2 FVKESK. Trimming cost V 0 bases and J 5 bases, with 16 bases left between them. CDR3 bases: TGTGCCAGCAGCCAAGATCGGGGGCGGGACTGGACCGGGGAGCTGTTTTTT. This codes for CASSQDRGRDWTGELFF.

The chain joins TRBV7-9 to TRBJ2-7; D is possibly TRBD2 (7 bases). Germline V gene sequence: CDR1 SEHNR, CDR2 FQNEAQ (reference sequence). The CDR3 length is 15 residues. Trimming took off 6 bases at V and 1 base at J, with 16 bases between the two ends. Written as DNA, the CDR3 is TGTGCCAGCAGACTTGGGGGGGCGGAATCCTACGAGCAGTACTTC. It yields the protein CASRLGGAESYEQYF.

This chain joins TRBV6-2 or TRBV6-3 and TRBJ1-5, with 9 positions matching TRBD1. The CDR3 loop spans 17 amino acids. After removal of 4 bases from V and 6 bases from J, the junction contained 13 bases not matched to a gene. The germline gives CDR1 MNHEY, CDR2 SVGEGT. CDR3 DNA: TGTGCCAGCAGTTCCGGGACAGGGAACACCTTCTTTCAGCCCCAGCATTTT. This translates into CASSSGTGNTFFQPQHF.

The DNA for the CDR3 is TGTGCCAGCAGTTTAGGCAACGCATATGGCTACACCTTC. The encoded protein is CASSLGNAYGYTF. The chain carries TRBV27 and TRBJ1-2, with unresolved D. Germline CDR1 and CDR2: MNHEY and SMNVEV (reference sequence). The CDR3 extends over 13 amino acids. The V and J ends lost 2 bases and 5 bases respectively, with 9 bases between them.

This clone has more than one count but fewer than ten. This sequence joins TRBV10-3 and TRBJ2-7, with 8 bases matching TRBD1. Germline V CDR1 and CDR2: ENHRY, SYGVKD. With 4 bases clipped from V and 5 bases from J, the junction kept 7 bases outside the gene matches. This CDR3 spans 14 amino acids. CDR3 coding DNA: TGTGCCATCAGTGCGAGGACAGGGTACGACGAGCAGTACTTC. It translates to CAISARTGYDEQYF.

The rearrangement joins TRBV6-2 or TRBV6-3 to TRBJ2-1, with 7 bases that match TRBD1. Looked up from germline, CDR1 is MNHEY and CDR2 is SVGEGT. The CDR3 is 15 amino acids. V trimming: 4 bases; J trimming: 6 bases; junction bases outside the gene matches: 9. In nucleotides, the CDR3 is TGTGCCAGCAGTTCCGGGACAGCAAGGTCCAATGAGCAGTTCTTC. Protein: CASSSGTARSNEQFF.

The gene calls are TRBV14 and TRBJ2-7, with D hard to call. From germline, CDR1 is SGHDN and CDR2 FVKESK. This CDR3 region has 13 residues. Trimming took off 1 base at V and 9 bases at J, with 13 bases between the two ends. CDR3 DNA sequence: TGTGCCAGCAGCCAAGGGACGCAAAGCGTGCAGTACTTC. Protein: CASSQGTQSVQYF.

The chain combines TRBV3-1 (or the pseudogene TRBV3-2) with TRBJ1-2, with D perhaps matching TRBD1 (6 bases). The V and J ends lost 0 bases and 5 bases respectively, with 13 bases between them. The germline V gene has CDR1 LGHDT and CDR2 YNNKEL (reference sequence). The CDR3 has 15 amino acids. CDR3 region: CASSQDMSGAYGYTF. The CDR3 nucleotides are TGTGCCAGCAGCCAAGATATGTCGGGGGCTTATGGCTACACCTTC.

The rearrangement uses TRBV19 and TRBJ1-5; D gene ambiguous. From germline, CDR1 is LNHDA and CDR2 SQIVND (reference sequence). The V gene lost 10 bases and the J gene lost 2 bases, with 12 bases spanning the gap. This CDR3 contains 13 residues. The DNA for the CDR3 is TGTGCCACGCAGAAAATGGGCAATCAGCCCCAGCATTTT. As protein: CATQKMGNQPQHF. Full variable domain (remainder filled in from reference TRBV19 and TRBJ1-5): DGGITQSPKYLFRKEGQNVTLSCEQNLNHDAMYWYRQDPGQGLRLIYYSQIVNDFQKGDIAEGYSVSREKKESFPLTVTSAQKNPTAFYLCATQKMGNQPQHFGDGTRLSIL.

The rearrangement joins TRBV2 to TRBJ1-4; no definite D call. Germline CDR1 is SNHLY and CDR2 is FYNNEI. V lost 4 bases, J lost 7 bases, and 13 bases lay in between. The CDR3 runs to 14 residues. For the CDR3, the DNA is TGTGCCAGCAGTGCTAGGGCGGGGAGTGAAAAACTGTTTTTT. It encodes CASSARAGSEKLFF.

This clone was counted a single time. The chain has TRBV7-6 and TRBJ2-1; tentatively, D is TRBD1 or TRBD2 (7 bases each). Looked up from germline, CDR1 is SGHVS and CDR2 is FNYEAQ. This CDR3 is 16 amino acids long. Trimming removed 1 base from V and 4 bases from J, with 14 bases in between. This CDR3 reads CASSLGGGTVYNEQFF. The CDR3 DNA reads as TGTGCCAGCAGCTTAGGGGGGGGGACAGTTTACAATGAGCAGTTCTTC.

The chain combines TRBV19 with TRBJ1-5; possible D gene TRBD1, 6 bases. The CDR3 is 17 residues long. CDR1 LNHDA and CDR2 SQIVND come from the germline V gene (reference sequence). V was clipped by 5 bases and J by 1 base, with 18 bases between them. CDR3 sequence: CASSPRMGGRSNQPQHF. The CDR3 DNA reads TGTGCCAGTAGTCCTCGGATGGGGGGCAGAAGCAATCAGCCCCAGCATTTT. The whole variable domain, remainder taken from reference TRBV19 and TRBJ1-5, is DGGITQSPKYLFRKEGQNVTLSCEQNLNHDAMYWYRQDPGQGLRLIYYSQIVNDFQKGDIAEGYSVSREKKESFPLTVTSAQKNPTAFYLCASSPRMGGRSNQPQHFGDGTRLSIL.

V usage is TRBV19 and J usage is TRBJ2-7; 7 nucleotides line up with TRBD1. The CDR3 length is 15 residues. Germline trimming cut 6 bases from V and 6 bases from J; bases unmatched to any gene: 14. Germline CDR1 reads LNHDA; CDR2 reads SQIVND (reference sequence). The CDR3 bases are TGTGCCAGTAGACACACCCGGGACAGTAGATTCGAGCAGTACTTC. Amino acid sequence: CASRHTRDSRFEQYF.

The chain employs TRBV11-1 and TRBJ1-1; D might be TRBD1 (6 bases). The CDR3 covers 13 residues. Trimming cost V 5 bases and J 1 base, with 8 bases left between them. Germline assignment: CDR1 SGHAT and CDR2 FQDESV (reference sequence). CDR3 region: CASSGTQNTEAFF. The CDR3 nucleotides read TGTGCCAGCAGCGGGACACAGAACACTGAAGCTTTCTTT.